This T cell receptor (beta chain) is from a study of OX40 agonist ivuxolimab in advanced cancers. Some clones are missing from TCRdb's copy, which holds only in-frame ones; the method was immunoSEQ multiplex PCR. The sample yields over 100,000 clones, over 75% seen once. This clone was recorded only once. V lost 4 bases and J lost 2, with 9 bases in between. The germline V gene encodes CDR1 GTSNPN and CDR2 SVGIG (reference sequence). The CDR3 is 13 residues long. This material consisted of CD4+ or CD8+ T cells sorted from blood, taken in a trial of the OX40 agonist ivuxolimab. This TCR came from an adult with an advanced solid tumor such as melanoma, head and neck, liver or kidney cancer. V gene TRBV30 combines with J gene TRBJ1-5; D is ambiguous. The CDR3 is CAWTKGGNQPQHF. The DNA of the CDR3 is TGTGCCTGGACTAAGGGAGGCAATCAGCCCCAGCATTTT.